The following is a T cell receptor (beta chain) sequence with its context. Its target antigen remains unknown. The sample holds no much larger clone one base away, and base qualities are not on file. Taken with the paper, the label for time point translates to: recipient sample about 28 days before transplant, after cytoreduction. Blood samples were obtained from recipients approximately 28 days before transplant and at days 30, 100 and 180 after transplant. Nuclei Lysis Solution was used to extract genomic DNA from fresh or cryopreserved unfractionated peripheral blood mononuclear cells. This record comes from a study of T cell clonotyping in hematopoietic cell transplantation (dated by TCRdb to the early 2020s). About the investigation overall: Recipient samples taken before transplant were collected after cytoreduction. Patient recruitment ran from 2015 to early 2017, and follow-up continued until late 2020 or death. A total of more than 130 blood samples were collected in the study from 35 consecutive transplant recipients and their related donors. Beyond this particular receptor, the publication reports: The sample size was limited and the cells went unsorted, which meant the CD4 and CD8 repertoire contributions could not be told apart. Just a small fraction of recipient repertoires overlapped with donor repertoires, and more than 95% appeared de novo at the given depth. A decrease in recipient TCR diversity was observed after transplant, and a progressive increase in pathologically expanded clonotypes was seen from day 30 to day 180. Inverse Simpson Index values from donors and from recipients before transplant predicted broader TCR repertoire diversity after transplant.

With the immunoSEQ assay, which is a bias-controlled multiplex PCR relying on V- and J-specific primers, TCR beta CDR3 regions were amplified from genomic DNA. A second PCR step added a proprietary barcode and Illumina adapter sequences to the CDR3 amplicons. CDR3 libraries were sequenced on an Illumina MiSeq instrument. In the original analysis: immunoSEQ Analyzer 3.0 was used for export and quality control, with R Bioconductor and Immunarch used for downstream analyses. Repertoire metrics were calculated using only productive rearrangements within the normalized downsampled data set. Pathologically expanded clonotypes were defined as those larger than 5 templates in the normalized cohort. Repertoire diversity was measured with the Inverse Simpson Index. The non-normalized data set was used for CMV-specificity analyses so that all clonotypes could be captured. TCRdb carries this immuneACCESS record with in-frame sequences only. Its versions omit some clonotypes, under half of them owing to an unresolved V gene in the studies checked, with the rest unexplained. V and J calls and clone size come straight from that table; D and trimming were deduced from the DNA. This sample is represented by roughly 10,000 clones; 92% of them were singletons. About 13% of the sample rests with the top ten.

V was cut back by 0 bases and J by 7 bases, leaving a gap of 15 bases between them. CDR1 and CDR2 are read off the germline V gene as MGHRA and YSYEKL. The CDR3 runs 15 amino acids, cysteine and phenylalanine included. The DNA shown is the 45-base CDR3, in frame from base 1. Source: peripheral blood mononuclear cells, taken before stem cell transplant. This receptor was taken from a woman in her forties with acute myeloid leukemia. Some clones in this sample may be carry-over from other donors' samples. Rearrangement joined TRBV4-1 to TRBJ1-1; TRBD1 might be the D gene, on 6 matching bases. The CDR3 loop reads CASSQDSQGMVEAFF. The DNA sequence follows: TGCGCCAGCAGCCAAGATTCACAGGGAATGGTTGAAGCTTTCTTT.